These T cell receptor beta chains were read from a single sample in a study of T-cell memory formation after mild COVID-19. TCRdb re-analysed the 5' RACE reads in MiXCR, keeping a single row per CDR3 protein. The sample includes 58,000 or so distinct CDR3 sequences, 25% to 35% of them seen just once. Specimen: PBMCs or a T cell subset sorted from them (not recorded which). The receptors here all came from a man between 18 and 35 years old who had mild COVID-19 (a few samples of this study predate the infection). Cell type and time point are not known. Each CDR3 is given with its conserved first and last residue. D genes are given only for firm matches. Only part of the rows carry a size: once, few, many, or a class if the clone is expanded.

cdr3_aa,cdr3_nt,d_call,v_call,j_call,clone_size
CASSTNQRGEQETQYF,TGTGCCAGCAGTACGAACCAGCGGGGAGAACAAGAGACCCAGTACTTC,TRBD2,TRBV12-3/TRBV12-4,TRBJ2-5,few
CASSLDGSKEQFF,TGTGCCAGCAGCTTGGACGGCAGCAAGGAGCAGTTCTTC,.,TRBV5-4,TRBJ2-1,.
CASSTRQYQDGYTF,TGTGCCAGCAGCACCCGACAGTACCAGGATGGCTACACCTTC,.,TRBV7-9,TRBJ1-2,.
CASSDSPAGRTRGSCFF,.,.,TRBV6-5,TRBJ2-2,few
CASSAFDNQETQYF,TGTGCCAGCAGTGCTTTTGACAACCAAGAGACCCAGTACTTC,.,TRBV25-1,TRBJ2-5,.
CSASKGSSTDTQYF,TGCAGTGCTAGCAAGGGGAGCAGCACAGATACGCAGTATTTT,.,TRBV20-1,TRBJ2-3,.
CASRHKDTATDTQYF,TGCGCCAGCAGACACAAGGACACAGCCACAGATACGCAGTATTTT,.,TRBV4-1,TRBJ2-3,few
CASSLAPGDNIQYF,TGCGCCAGCAGCTTGGCCCCAGGGGATAACATTCAGTACTTC,.,TRBV5-1,TRBJ2-4,.
CASSPGLAGANEQFF,TGTGCCAGCAGCCCGGGACTAGCGGGGGCCAATGAGCAGTTCTTC,TRBD2,TRBV7-2,TRBJ2-1,many
CAISQDRWGSGEQYF,TGTGCCATCAGCCAAGATCGGTGGGGGTCAGGGGAGCAGTACTTC,.,TRBV4-2,TRBJ2-7,.
CSARGTSGKEGSIQYF,TGCAGTGCTAGAGGGACTAGCGGGAAGGAGGGAAGCATTCAGTACTTC,TRBD2,TRBV20-1,TRBJ2-4,few
CASSLTIGSQETQYF,TGTGCCAGCAGTTTAACCATCGGGAGCCAAGAGACCCAGTACTTC,.,TRBV28,TRBJ2-5,.
CASSFRDGYSGNTIYF,TGTGCCAGCAGCTTCCGGGACGGCTACTCTGGAAACACCATATATTTT,.,TRBV7-8,TRBJ1-3,few
CASSISRRDQPQHF,TGTGCCAGTAGTATCTCCAGGAGGGATCAGCCCCAGCATTTT,.,TRBV19,TRBJ1-5,many
CASSLVVASSEQFF,TGTGCCAGCAGCTTGGTGGTGGCTAGTAGTGAGCAGTTCTTC,.,TRBV5-5,TRBJ2-1,.
CSVRTADTGELFF,TGCAGCGTTCGGACAGCAGACACCGGGGAGCTGTTTTTT,.,TRBV29-1,TRBJ2-2,.
CASSYSGLSSYNEQFF,TGTGCCAGCAGTTACTCGGGTCTGAGCTCCTACAATGAGCAGTTCTTC,.,TRBV6-5,TRBJ2-1,.
CASSHRGDSPLHF,TGTGCCAGCAGCCACAGGGGGGATTCACCCCTCCACTTT,TRBD1,TRBV9,TRBJ1-6,few
CASSFGRSANTGELFF,TGTGCCAGCAGCTTCGGCAGGTCCGCGAACACCGGGGAGCTGTTTTTT,.,TRBV7-9,TRBJ2-2,.
CASSQEGPASGGSFYNEQFF,TGTGCCAGCAGCCAAGAAGGGCCAGCTAGCGGGGGATCCTTCTACAATGAGCAGTTCTTC,TRBD2,TRBV4-2,TRBJ2-1,.
CASSASGGAYTDTQYF,TGTGCCAGCAGCGCGAGCGGGGGGGCCTATACAGATACGCAGTATTTT,TRBD2,TRBV4-2,TRBJ2-3,few
CASSQGSYRGRYTEAFF,TGCGCCAGCAGCCAAGGGAGTTACAGGGGTAGGTACACTGAAGCTTTCTTT,TRBD1,TRBV4-1,TRBJ1-1,few
CSADLLATSTDTQYF,TGCAGTGCTGATCTACTAGCTACTAGCACAGATACGCAGTATTTT,.,TRBV20-1,TRBJ2-3,.
CASSLPAPAGSWNTEAFF,TGTGCCAGCAGCTTACCAGCCCCCGCCGGGTCTTGGAACACTGAAGCTTTCTTT,.,TRBV13,TRBJ1-1,.
CSANGLAGGPLQETQYF,TGCAGTGCTAACGGACTAGCGGGGGGGCCCCTTCAAGAGACCCAGTACTTC,TRBD2,TRBV20-1,TRBJ2-5,.
CAISGTEGTQYF,TGTGCCATCAGCGGGACAGAGGGGACCCAGTACTTC,TRBD1,TRBV10-3,TRBJ2-5,.
CASSQGRGGGITDTQYF,TGCGCCAGCAGCCAAGGTCGGGGCGGGGGGATCACAGATACGCAGTATTTT,TRBD2,TRBV4-1,TRBJ2-3,few